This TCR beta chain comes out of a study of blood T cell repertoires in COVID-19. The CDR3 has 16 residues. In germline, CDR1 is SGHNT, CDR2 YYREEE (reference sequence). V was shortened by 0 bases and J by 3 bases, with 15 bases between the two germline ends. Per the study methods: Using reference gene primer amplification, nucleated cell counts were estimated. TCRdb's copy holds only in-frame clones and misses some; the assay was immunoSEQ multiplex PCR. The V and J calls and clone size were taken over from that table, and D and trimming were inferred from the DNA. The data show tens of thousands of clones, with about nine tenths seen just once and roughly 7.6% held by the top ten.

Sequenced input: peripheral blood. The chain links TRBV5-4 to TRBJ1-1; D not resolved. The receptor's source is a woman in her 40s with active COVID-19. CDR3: CASSLGAGGPHTEAFF. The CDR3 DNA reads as TGTGCCAGCAGCTTGGGGGCGGGCGGCCCGCACACTGAAGCTTTCTTT. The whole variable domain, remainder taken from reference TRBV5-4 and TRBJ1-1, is ETGVTQSPTHLIKTRGQQVTLRCSSQSGHNTVSWYQQALGQGPQFIFQYYREEENGRGNFPPRFSGLQFPNYSSELNVNALELDDSALYLCASSLGAGGPHTEAFFGQGTRLTVV.